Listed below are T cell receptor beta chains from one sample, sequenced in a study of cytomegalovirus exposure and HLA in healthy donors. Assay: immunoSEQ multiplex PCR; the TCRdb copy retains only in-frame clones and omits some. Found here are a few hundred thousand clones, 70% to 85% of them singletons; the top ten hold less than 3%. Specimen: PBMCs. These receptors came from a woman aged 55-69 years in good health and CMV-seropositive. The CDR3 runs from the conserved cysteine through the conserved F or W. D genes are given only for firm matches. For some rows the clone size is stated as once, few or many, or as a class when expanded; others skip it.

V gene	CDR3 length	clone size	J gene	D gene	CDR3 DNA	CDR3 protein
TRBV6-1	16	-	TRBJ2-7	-	TGTGCCAGCAGTGAATTCCAACAGGGAAACTCCTACGAGCAGTACTTC	CASSEFQQGNSYEQYF
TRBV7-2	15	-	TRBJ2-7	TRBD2	TGTGCCAGCAGACTTTCCGGGACTAGCTGGTACGAGCAGTACTTC	CASRLSGTSWYEQYF
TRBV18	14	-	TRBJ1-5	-	TGTGCCAGCTCACCGAGCCGTGGCAATCAGCCCCAGCATTTT	CASSPSRGNQPQHF
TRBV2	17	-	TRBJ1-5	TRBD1	TGTGCCAGCAGCGCTGCCCGACAGGGTAGGGGCAATCAGCCCCAGCATTTT	CASSAARQGRGNQPQHF
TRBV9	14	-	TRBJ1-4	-	TGTGCCAGCAGCGTCCAGGGCTTGGGTGAAAAACTGTTTTTT	CASSVQGLGEKLFF
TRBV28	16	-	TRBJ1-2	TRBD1	TGTGCCAGCAGTCCCGGGGGACAGGGCCCCAACTATGGCTACACCTTC	CASSPGGQGPNYGYTF
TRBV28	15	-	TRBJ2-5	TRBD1	TGTGCCAGCAGAAACGGACAGGGGAGGGGAGAGACCCAGTACTTC	CASRNGQGRGETQYF
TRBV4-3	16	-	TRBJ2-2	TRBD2	TGCGCCAGCAGCCAAGATCTACTAGCGGGCACCGGGGAGCTGTTTTTT	CASSQDLLAGTGELFF
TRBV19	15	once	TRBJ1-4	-	TGTGCCAGTAGTATAGGAGCGCAGATTAATGAAAAACTGTTTTTT	CASSIGAQINEKLFF
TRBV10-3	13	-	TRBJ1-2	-	TGTGCCATCAGTGACAACAGATTTTATGGCTACACCTTC	CAISDNRFYGYTF
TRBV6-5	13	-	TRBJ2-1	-	TGTGCCAGCAGTTACACTAGATACAATGAGCAGTTCTTC	CASSYTRYNEQFF
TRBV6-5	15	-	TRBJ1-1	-	TGTGCCAGCAGTTACGCAGGGGCTGTGAACACTGAAGCTTTCTTT	CASSYAGAVNTEAFF
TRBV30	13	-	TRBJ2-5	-	TGTGCCTGGAGTGTAGAGGGAGGAGAGACCCAGTACTTC	CAWSVEGGETQYF
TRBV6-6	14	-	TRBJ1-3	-	TGTGCCAGCACACGACGGAGCTCTGGAAACACCATATATTTT	CASTRRSSGNTIYF
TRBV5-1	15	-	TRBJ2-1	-	TGCGCCAGCAGCTTGGTAGCTAGCTCCTACAATGAGCAGTTCTTC	CASSLVASSYNEQFF
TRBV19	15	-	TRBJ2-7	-	TGTGCCAGTAGGGATCTAGGGGGGGCGACCTACGAGCAGTACTTC	CASRDLGGATYEQYF
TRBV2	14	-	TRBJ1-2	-	TGTGCCAGCAATACTCAGGGAAGTAACTATGGCTACACCTTC	CASNTQGSNYGYTF
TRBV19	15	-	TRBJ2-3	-	TGTGCCAGTAGTATAGGAGACAGGAGCACAGATACGCAGTATTTT	CASSIGDRSTDTQYF
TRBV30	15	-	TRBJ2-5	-	TGTGCCTGGAATCTGTTTGTGGGGGAAGGGGGGACCCAGTACTTC	CAWNLFVGEGGTQYF
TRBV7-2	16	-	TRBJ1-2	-	TGTGCCAGCAGCTTAGGGTCGGCGAGACTTAACTATGGCTACACCTTC	CASSLGSARLNYGYTF
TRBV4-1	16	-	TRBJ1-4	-	TGCGCCAGCAGCCCCCCGCCGGGAAGGGGGAATGAAAAACTGTTTTTT	CASSPPPGRGNEKLFF
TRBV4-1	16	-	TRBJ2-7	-	TGCGCCAGCAGCCAAGACGGGTCCATTTTCTCCTACGAGCAGTACTTC	CASSQDGSIFSYEQYF
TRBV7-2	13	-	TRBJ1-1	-	TGTGCCAGCAGCTTAATCGGGGTCACTGAAGCTTTCTTT	CASSLIGVTEAFF
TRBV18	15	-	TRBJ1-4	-	TGTGCCAGCTCACCACCGTCCACGGCTAATGAAAAACTGTTTTTT	CASSPPSTANEKLFF
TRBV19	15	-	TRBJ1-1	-	TGTGCCAGTAGTATAGATCCAGGTCGGCGGGCTGAAGCTTTCTTT	CASSIDPGRRAEAFF
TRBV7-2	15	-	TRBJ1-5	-	TGTGCCAGCAGCCGACGCCCGGGGAGCAATCAGCCCCAGCATTTT	CASSRRPGSNQPQHF
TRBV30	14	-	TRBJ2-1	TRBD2	TGTGCCTACGGGGGGGGACTAGCCAACAATGAGCAGTTCTTC	CAYGGGLANNEQFF
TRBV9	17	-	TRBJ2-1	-	TGTGCCAGCAGCGTAGTTGACACCCGGCAACCGTACAATGAGCAGTTCTTC	CASSVVDTRQPYNEQFF
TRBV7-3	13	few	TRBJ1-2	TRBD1	TGTGCCAGCAGCTTGCGGACAGGGGAAGGCTACACCTTC	CASSLRTGEGYTF
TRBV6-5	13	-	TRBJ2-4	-	TGTGCCAGCAGTTACGGACAGAGGGACATTCAGTACTTC	CASSYGQRDIQYF
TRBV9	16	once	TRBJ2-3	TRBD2	TGTGCCAGCAGCGTAGTCCCCGGGGGGTTCACCGATACGCAGTATTTT	CASSVVPGGFTDTQYF
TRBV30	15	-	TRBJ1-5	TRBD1	TGTGCCTGGAGTATTACGACAGGGGCCGGTCAGCCCCAGCATTTT	CAWSITTGAGQPQHF
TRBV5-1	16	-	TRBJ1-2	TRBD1	TGCGCCAGCAGCTTGGGGGGACAGGGAATTGCCTATGGCTACACCTTC	CASSLGGQGIAYGYTF
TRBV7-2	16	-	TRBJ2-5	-	TGTGCCAGCAGCTTAGCAGAAGTACAGGGACAAGAGACCCAGTACTTC	CASSLAEVQGQETQYF
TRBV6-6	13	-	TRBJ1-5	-	TGTGCCAGCAGTTACGAGGGCGGGCAGCCCCAGCATTTT	CASSYEGGQPQHF
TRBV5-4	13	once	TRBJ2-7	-	TGTGCCAGCAGCACCCCCGGGTGGCCCGAGCAGTACTTC	CASSTPGWPEQYF
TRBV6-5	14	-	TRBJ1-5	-	TGTGCCAGCAGTTACGGGACAACTAATCAGCCCCAGCATTTT	CASSYGTTNQPQHF
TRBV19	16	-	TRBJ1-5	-	TGTGCCAGTAGTATCCTTTCGGGGGGACGCAATCAGCCCCAGCATTTT	CASSILSGGRNQPQHF
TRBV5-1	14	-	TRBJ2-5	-	TGCGCCAGCAGCTTGAAACTAGCAGGCGAGACCCAGTACTTC	CASSLKLAGETQYF
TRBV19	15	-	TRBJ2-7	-	TGTGCCAGTAGTCCACCCAGACCGAGGGCCTACGAGCAGTACTTC	CASSPPRPRAYEQYF
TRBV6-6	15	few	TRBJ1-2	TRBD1	TGTGCCAGCAGTTACCGGGGACAGGGAAACTATGGCTACACCTTC	CASSYRGQGNYGYTF
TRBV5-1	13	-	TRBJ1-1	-	TGCGCCAGCAGCTCACAGGGAACCACTGAAGCTTTCTTT	CASSSQGTTEAFF
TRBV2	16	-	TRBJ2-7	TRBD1	TGTGCCAGCAGTGAAGCCTCGACAGGGGGCGTGTACGAGCAGTACTTC	CASSEASTGGVYEQYF
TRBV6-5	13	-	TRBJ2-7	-	TGTGCCAGCAGCCCGGTCGATCCCTACGAGCAGTACTTC	CASSPVDPYEQYF
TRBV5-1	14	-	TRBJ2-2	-	TGCGCCAGCAGCCAAGACTGGAACACCGGGGAGCTGTTTTTT	CASSQDWNTGELFF